The rows below give T cell receptor beta chains drawn from one sample of a study of HIV-infected children after antiretroviral therapy interruption. TCRdb re-called the 3' RACE reads with MiXCR, one entry per CDR3 protein. Among tens of thousands of distinct CDR3 sequences, 4.3% were seen once, and the ten largest hold roughly 0.7%. The sequences come from CD45RA+ CD4+ T cells from PBMCs, pooled from several time points, collected from a donor given antiretroviral therapy, either interrupted or continuous. The receptors were sampled from a pool of human donors with HIV. Each CDR3 is given with its conserved first and last residue. D genes are given only for firm matches. Where a row states a size, it is once, few, many or the class of an expanded clone; other rows omit it.

D	V	size	J	DNA	CDR3
-	TRBV7-2	many	TRBJ2-3	TGTGCCAGCAGTGAAGCTCGAAGGACGCAGTATTTT	CASSEARRTQYF
TRBD2	TRBV12-3/TRBV12-4	many	TRBJ2-3	TGTGCCAGCAGCCCGTGGAGTAGCGGGGGGGTGAGCACAGATACGCAGTATTTT	CASSPWSSGGVSTDTQYF
-	TRBV12-5	-	TRBJ2-7	TGTGCAAGCAGCTTTCAGGGGTATGAACAGTACTTC	CASSFQGYEQYF
-	TRBV21-1	-	TRBJ1-1	TGTGCCAGCAGCAAACTATTGAGAGAGGGACATACTGAAGCTTTCTTT	CASSKLLREGHTEAFF
-	TRBV7-2	many	TRBJ2-3	TGTGCCAGCAGCTTAGTGGCCGGGGTCACAGATACGCAGTATTTT	CASSLVAGVTDTQYF
-	TRBV12-3/TRBV12-4	many	TRBJ1-2	TGTGCCAGCGGACCGGGACGGGTCTTGAGAGAGTATGGCTACACCTTC	CASGPGRVLREYGYTF
-	TRBV29-1	many	TRBJ1-1	TGCAGCGTTGGGCAGACTGAAGCTTTCTTT	CSVGQTEAFF
-	TRBV24-1	-	TRBJ2-5	TGTGCCACCGCGACAGATAATCGAGAGACCCAGTACTTC	CATATDNRETQYF
-	TRBV5-8	many	TRBJ2-3	TGTGCCAGCAGCTTGCCCAGATCCATCACAGATACGCAGTATTTT	CASSLPRSITDTQYF
TRBD1	TRBV6-9	many	TRBJ2-4	TGTGCCAGCAGTTTACGAGGGACAGGGGGCTCCAAAAACATTCAGTACTTC	CASSLRGTGGSKNIQYF
TRBD1	TRBV12-3/TRBV12-4	many	TRBJ2-3	TGTGCCAGCAGGGGGTTACGGGACAGTGTCACAGATACGCAGTATTTT	CASRGLRDSVTDTQYF
TRBD1	TRBV24-1	-	TRBJ1-2	TGTGCCACCAGTGACGCCGAGACAGGGGGGAACTATGGCTACACCTTC	CATSDAETGGNYGYTF
-	TRBV5-4	many	TRBJ2-3	TGTGCCAGCAGCCCATCGTGGGGTGCTAGCACAGATACGCAGTATTTT	CASSPSWGASTDTQYF
-	TRBV28	many	TRBJ2-2	TGTGCCAGCAGTTTATTGGCCGGGGTTGGCACCGGGGAGCTGTTTTTT	CASSLLAGVGTGELFF
-	TRBV5-5	many	TRBJ2-5	TGTGCCAGCAGCCCCGGAAAGCTAGCATCGGAGACCCAGTACTTC	CASSPGKLASETQYF
-	TRBV20-1	many	TRBJ2-7	TGCAGTGCTATGGGAGGTTCGGGCAGAGACTCCTACGAGCAGTACTTC	CSAMGGSGRDSYEQYF
-	TRBV10-1	many	TRBJ2-1	TGCGCCAGCAGTGCGACGAGCCTACTAAACAATGAGCAGTTCTTC	CASSATSLLNNEQFF
-	TRBV4-2	-	TRBJ2-1	TGCGCCAGCAGCCAGGGAAGGGCACGAGAGCAGTTCTTC	CASSQGRAREQFF
-	TRBV6-6	few	TRBJ2-5	TGTGCCAGCAGTTACTTCGGGGGACCACAAGAGACCCAGTACTTC	CASSYFGGPQETQYF
TRBD2	TRBV7-2	many	TRBJ2-7	TGTGCAAGCGGGGGGCTATCCTACGAGCAGTACTTC	CASGGLSYEQYF
-	TRBV5-4	-	TRBJ1-6	TGTGCCAGCAGCTCCCTATCTGGGTCCCTCCACTTT	CASSSLSGSLHF
-	TRBV10-3	many	TRBJ2-7	TGTGCCATCACCCCGTGGATGGGGGCGGGCGAGCAGTACTTC	CAITPWMGAGEQYF
-	TRBV6-6	many	TRBJ1-4	TGTGCCAGCAGTTGGGGGCCGGGAAGGGGTAAACTGTTTTTT	CASSWGPGRGKLFF
-	TRBV24-1	many	TRBJ2-2	TGTGCCACCAGTGATCCTCTGGGGGGCGGAAGGAGCACCGGGGAGCTGTTTTTT	CATSDPLGGGRSTGELFF
-	TRBV4-1	many	TRBJ1-3	TGCGCCAGCAGCACAGGACCTGGAAACACCATATATTTT	CASSTGPGNTIYF
TRBD1	TRBV20-1	many	TRBJ2-5	TGCAGTGCTCCCTCGTACAGGGGCGTCAAGGAGACCCAGTACTTC	CSAPSYRGVKETQYF
-	TRBV28	-	TRBJ2-7	TGTGCCAGCAGTTTAAGGGTGGGGTTCTCCTACGAGCAGTACTTC	CASSLRVGFSYEQYF
TRBD2	TRBV27	many	TRBJ2-7	TGTGCCAGCAGCAGACTAGCGGGGGTCCCCGCCTACGAGCAGTACTTC	CASSRLAGVPAYEQYF
-	TRBV12-3/TRBV12-4	many	TRBJ1-4	TGTGCCAGCAGTGTTGGACAAAATGAAAAACTGTTTTTT	CASSVGQNEKLFF
-	TRBV3-1	many	TRBJ1-5	TGTGCCAGCAGCCAAGGGAGCGTGGGCAATCAGCCCCAGCATTTT	CASSQGSVGNQPQHF
-	TRBV20-1	many	TRBJ1-1	TGCAGTGCTAGGGGTGGGCACTTAGAAGCTTTCTTT	CSARGGHLEAFF
-	TRBV7-9	many	TRBJ1-5	TGTGCCAGCAGCTTAGACGGCAATCAGCCCCAGCATTTT	CASSLDGNQPQHF
-	TRBV28	-	TRBJ1-5	TGTGCCAGCAGTTTAAGGGGGGAGGATCAGCCCCAGCATTTT	CASSLRGEDQPQHF
TRBD1	TRBV29-1	many	TRBJ2-1	TGCAGCGTTACCCGACAGGGACGGAATGAGCAGTTCTTC	CSVTRQGRNEQFF
-	TRBV9	many	TRBJ2-3	TGTGCCAGCAGCGTAGACTTAAGCACAGATACGCAGTATTTT	CASSVDLSTDTQYF
-	TRBV12-3/TRBV12-4	many	TRBJ2-7	TGTGCCAGCAGTTTGGGGGGCCCGCCTGAGCAGTACTTC	CASSLGGPPEQYF
-	TRBV5-1	many	TRBJ2-1	TGCGCCAGCAGCCCGGATCTAGGCTCCTACAATGAGCAGTTCTTC	CASSPDLGSYNEQFF
-	TRBV11-2	many	TRBJ2-7	TGTGCCAGCAGTCTGAGGGCAGCGGGTTCCTACGAGCAGTACTTC	CASSLRAAGSYEQYF
TRBD2	TRBV2	many	TRBJ2-3	TGTGCCAGCAGTGAATACGGGGGGACGCAGTATTTT	CASSEYGGTQYF
-	TRBV5-1	many	TRBJ1-3	TGCCCCAGCAGCTTGGGTATGGGACACTCTGGAAACACCATATATTTT	CPSSLGMGHSGNTIYF
-	TRBV2	many	TRBJ1-2	TGTGCCAGCAGTGAGATAGCAGGAAACTATGGCTACACCTTC	CASSEIAGNYGYTF
TRBD1	TRBV9	few	TRBJ1-2	TGTGCCAGCGGGACAGGGAACTATGGCTACACCTTC	CASGTGNYGYTF
-	TRBV6-2/TRBV6-3	-	TRBJ2-3	TGTGCCAGCAGTTCCGGGACTAGCACAGATACGCAGTATTTT	CASSSGTSTDTQYF
TRBD1	TRBV6-9	-	TRBJ1-6	TGTGCCAGCAGAGGGACAGGGGCCTCACCCCTCCACTTT	CASRGTGASPLHF
TRBD1	TRBV6-5	-	TRBJ1-5	TGTGCCAGCAGTTACGACAGGGACAGCAATCAGCCCCAGCATTTT	CASSYDRDSNQPQHF